These 14 T cell receptor beta chains came from one sample sequenced in a study of human T cells and chemical hapten exposure. TCRdb passed the RACE reads through MiXCR, listing each CDR3 protein once. The top ten hold 2% to 2.5% of the sample, which has under 200,000 distinct CDR3 sequences, 25% to 35% seen once. The time point was: patch test 3, about 24 weeks after DPC sensitization. Treatment reported: therapeutic diphenylcyclopropenone sensitization with weekly scalp DPC. Sequencing used whole blood, obtained in connection with sensitization to the hapten diphenylcyclopropenone (DPC). The receptor set was obtained from a young woman with alopecia areata. Some clones in this sample may be carry-over from other donors' samples.

Many counts were recorded for this clonotype. The chain has TRBV5-1 and TRBJ2-6; D gene unclear. Per germline, CDR1 SGHRS and CDR2 YFSETQ. The CDR3 is 15 residues long. V lost 0 bases and J 2 bases, leaving 6 bases between the germline ends. CDR3 loop: CASSLGLPGANVLTF. Here the CDR3 DNA reads TGCGCCAGCAGCTTGGGCCTCCCTGGGGCCAACGTCCTGACTTTC.

This chain uses TRBV7-3 with TRBJ2-2; D unresolved. CDR1 SGHTA and CDR2 FQGTGA come from the germline V gene. V lost 5 bases to trimming and J lost 8 bases, with 9 bases between them. This CDR3 has 12 amino acids. This chain's CDR3 is CASSPREGELFF. The CDR3 DNA follows: TGTGCCAGCAGCCCCCGTGAGGGGGAGCTGTTTTTT.

The genes are TRBV25-1 and TRBJ1-5, with 7 bases identical to TRBD1. The V segment lost 3 bases and the J segment 6 bases; nucleotides outside the gene matches: 5. CDR1 MGHDK and CDR2 SYGVNS come from the germline V gene. The CDR3 is 14 residues long. CDR3 in amino acids: CASSEAGGGQPQHF. DNA of the CDR3: TGTGCCAGCAGTGAGGCAGGGGGAGGTCAGCCCCAGCATTTT.

This clonotype was seen a few times. V and J are TRBV7-2 and TRBJ2-3, with D possibly matching TRBD2 (6 bases). CDR1 is SGHTA, CDR2 FQGNSA, per germline. The V gene lost 2 bases and the J gene lost 1 base, with 10 bases spanning the gap. CDR3 length: 15 residues. CDR3 coding DNA: TGTGCCAGCAGCTTATCCCGGAGGGGCACAGATACGCAGTATTTT. It yields the protein CASSLSRRGTDTQYF.

The chain is built from TRBV15 and TRBJ2-3; 9 bases agree with TRBD2. CDR1 and CDR2 from the germline V gene are LNHNV and YYDKDF (reference sequence). CDR3 size: 16 residues. After removal of 5 bases from V and 0 bases from J, the junction contained 6 bases not matched to a gene. CDR3 region: CATSRRGGGSTDTQYF. The CDR3 nucleotides read TGTGCCACCAGCCGGCGGGGGGGTGGGAGCACAGATACGCAGTATTTT.

This clonotype was seen a few times. This rearrangement joins TRBV20-1 to TRBJ2-7, with unresolved D. This CDR3 is 12 amino acids long. V dropped 0 bases and J dropped 7 bases, with 10 bases sitting between them. CDR1 is DFQATT and CDR2 is SNEGSKA in the germline V gene (reference sequence). The CDR3 DNA is TGCAGTGCTAGAGAGATTTCCAGGGAGCAGTACTTC. This translates into CSAREISREQYF.

The chain combines TRBV11-3 with TRBJ1-1; no clear D. Per germline, CDR1 SGHNT and CDR2 YENEEA. V lost 3 bases to trimming and J lost 4 bases, with 18 bases between them. There are 16 residues in the CDR3. Written as DNA, the CDR3 is TGTGCCAGCAGCTTGGACGGTCGAGGCGGGAGCACTGAAGCTTTCTTT. Its protein product is CASSLDGRGGSTEAFF.

The CDR3 protein is CASSLHSFMNTEAFF. The CDR3 DNA sequence: TGCGCCAGCAGCTTACACAGCTTCATGAACACTGAAGCTTTCTTT. The chain has TRBV5-1 and TRBJ1-1; no reliable D call. The V gene lost 2 bases and the J gene lost 0 bases, with 11 bases spanning the gap. The CDR3 runs to 15 residues. Germline-derived CDR1 and CDR2 are SGHRS and YFSETQ.

The J gene is TRBJ2-1, the V gene TRBV5-1, with a tentative D call TRBD2 (6 bases). The CDR3 is 13 residues long. The V gene's germline CDR1 is SGHRS and CDR2 YFSETQ. Trimming left V 1 base short and J 9 bases short, with 11 bases between. The CDR3: CASSLSVAVEQFF. CDR3 bases: TGCGCCAGCAGCTTGTCGGTAGCGGTTGAGCAGTTCTTC.

This clonotype was seen a handful of times. The CDR3 does not end in the conserved phenylalanine or tryptophan, so this is likely a read error. The DNA is left out, because the CDR3 cannot be placed on it with certainty; the CDR3 is given as TCRdb lists it. This chain joins TRBV10-3 and TRBJ1-1; TRBD1 is the table's D call and was not checked against the DNA. Germline CDR1 reads ENHRY; CDR2 reads SYGVKD. The CDR3 comprises 12 residues, both ends counted. The CDR3: CAISEKGQGCII.

The chain links TRBV7-3 to TRBJ2-3; 14 bases line up with TRBD2. There are 19 residues in the CDR3. Germline CDR1 reads SGHTA; CDR2 reads FQGTGA. V shed 5 bases and J 0 bases; nucleotides not matched to a gene: 10. The CDR3 reads CASSITGLAGELSTDTQYF. As DNA, the CDR3 is TGTGCCAGCAGCATTACGGGACTAGCGGGGGAGCTGAGCACAGATACGCAGTATTTT.

The chain combines TRBV7-8 with TRBJ2-7, with 7 bases matching TRBD2. CDR3 length equals 13 residues. Trimming cost V 4 bases and J 4 bases; bases outside gene matches: 4. CDR1 is SGHVS and CDR2 is FQNEAQ in the germline V gene. In DNA form, the CDR3 reads TGTGCCAGCAGCTCAACCGGGGGGTACGAGCAGTACTTC. Its protein is CASSSTGGYEQYF.

This clonotype was recorded a few times. The rearrangement uses TRBV12-3 or TRBV12-4 and TRBJ1-2; 7 positions agree with TRBD1. CDR3 length: 16 residues. V lost 2 bases and J lost 5; bases outside the gene matches: 11. The CDR3 spells CASSLSDRLAAYGYTF. The CDR3 nucleotides are TGTGCCAGCAGTTTATCGGACAGGCTGGCCGCATATGGCTACACCTTC.

J is TRBJ2-6 and V is TRBV4-3, with D maybe TRBD2 (6 bases). Looked up from germline, CDR1 is LGHNA and CDR2 is YSLEER. Trimming pared 3 bases from V and 0 bases from J, leaving 9 bases between. This CDR3 has 16 residues. CDR3 amino acids: CASSQEGLSGANVLTF. CDR3 sequence (DNA): TGCGCCAGCAGCCAGGAGGGTCTCTCTGGGGCCAACGTCCTGACTTTC.